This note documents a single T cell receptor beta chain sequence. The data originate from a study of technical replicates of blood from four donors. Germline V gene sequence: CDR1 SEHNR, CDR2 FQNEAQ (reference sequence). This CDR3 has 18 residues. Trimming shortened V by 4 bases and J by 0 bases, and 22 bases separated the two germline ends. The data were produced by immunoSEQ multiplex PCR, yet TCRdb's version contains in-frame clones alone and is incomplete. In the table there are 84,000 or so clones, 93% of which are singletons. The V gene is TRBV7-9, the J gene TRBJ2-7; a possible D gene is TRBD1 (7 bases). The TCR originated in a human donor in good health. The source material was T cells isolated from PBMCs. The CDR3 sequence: CASSYEWGADRVSYEQYF. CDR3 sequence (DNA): TGTGCCAGCAGCTACGAATGGGGGGCCGACAGGGTCTCCTACGAGCAGTACTTC.